The T cell receptor (beta chain) under discussion was sequenced for a study of blood T cell repertoires in COVID-19. Study at large: Acute and convalescent COVID-19 samples came from the United States, Italy and Spain.

The study drew participants aged roughly 18 to 95 years from under 30 US areas. Assignment of participants to cohorts was predicated upon participant-reported clinical history. The CDR3 sequence is 13 residues long. Unmatched junction bases numbered 5, after V lost 7 bases and J lost 3 bases. Germline V gene data show CDR1 as SNHLY and CDR2 as FYNNEI. TCRdb's table, derived via immunoSEQ multiplex PCR, lists solely in-frame clones and lacks some. The repertoire consists of around 300,000 clones, with 90% occurring once and the leading ten covering 3.5% to 4.5%. This TCR came from a woman aged 18 to 35 with acute COVID-19. The genes are TRBV2 and TRBJ2-5, with TRBD2 identical over 7 bases. Sample: PBMCs or T cells enriched from blood (not recorded which). The CDR3 sequence is CASILSGKETQYF. CDR3 nucleotide sequence: TGTGCCAGCATATTAAGCGGGAAAGAGACCCAGTACTTC. Variable domain in full (rest from reference TRBV2 and TRBJ2-5): EPEVTQTPSHQVTQMGQEVILRCVPISNHLYFYWYRQILGQKVEFLVSFYNNEISEKSEIFDDQFSVERPDGSNFTLKIRSTKLEDSAMYFCASILSGKETQYFGPGTRLLVL.